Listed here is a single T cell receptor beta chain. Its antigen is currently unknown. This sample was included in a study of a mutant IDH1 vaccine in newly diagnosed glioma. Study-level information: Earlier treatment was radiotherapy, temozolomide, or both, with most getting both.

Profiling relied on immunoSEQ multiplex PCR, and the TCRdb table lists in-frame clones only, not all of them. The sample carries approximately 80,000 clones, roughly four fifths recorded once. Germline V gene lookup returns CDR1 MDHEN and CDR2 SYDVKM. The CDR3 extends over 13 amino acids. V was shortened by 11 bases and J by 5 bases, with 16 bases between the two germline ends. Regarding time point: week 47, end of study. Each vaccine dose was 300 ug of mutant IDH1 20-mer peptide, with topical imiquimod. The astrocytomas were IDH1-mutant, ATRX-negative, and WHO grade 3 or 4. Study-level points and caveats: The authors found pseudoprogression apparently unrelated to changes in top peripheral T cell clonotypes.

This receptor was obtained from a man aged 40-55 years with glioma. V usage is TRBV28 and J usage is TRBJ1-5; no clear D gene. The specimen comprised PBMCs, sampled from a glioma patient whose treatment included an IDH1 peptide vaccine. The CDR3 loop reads CAAVTYGDQPQHF. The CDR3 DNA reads TGTGCCGCCGTTACTTACGGAGATCAGCCCCAGCATTTT.